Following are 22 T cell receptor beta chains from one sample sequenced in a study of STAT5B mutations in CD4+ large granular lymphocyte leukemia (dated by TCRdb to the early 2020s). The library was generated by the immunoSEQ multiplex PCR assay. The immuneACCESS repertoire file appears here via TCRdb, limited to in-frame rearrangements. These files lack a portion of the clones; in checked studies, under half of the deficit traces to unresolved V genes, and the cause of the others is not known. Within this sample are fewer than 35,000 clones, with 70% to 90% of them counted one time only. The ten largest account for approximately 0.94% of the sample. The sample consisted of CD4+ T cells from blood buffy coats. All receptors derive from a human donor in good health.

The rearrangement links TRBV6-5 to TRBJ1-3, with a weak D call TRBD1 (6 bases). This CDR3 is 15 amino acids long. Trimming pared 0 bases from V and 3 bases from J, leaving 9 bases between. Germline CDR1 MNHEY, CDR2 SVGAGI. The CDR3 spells CASSYSQGFGNTIYF. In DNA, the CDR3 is TGTGCCAGCAGTTACTCCCAGGGGTTTGGAAACACCATATATTTT.

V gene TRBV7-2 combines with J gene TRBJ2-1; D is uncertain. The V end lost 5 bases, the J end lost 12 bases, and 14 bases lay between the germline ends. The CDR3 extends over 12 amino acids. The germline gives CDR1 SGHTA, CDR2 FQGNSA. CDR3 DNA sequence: TGTGCCAGCAGCCCCCAGACCAGAGGGCAGTTCTTC. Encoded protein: CASSPQTRGQFF.

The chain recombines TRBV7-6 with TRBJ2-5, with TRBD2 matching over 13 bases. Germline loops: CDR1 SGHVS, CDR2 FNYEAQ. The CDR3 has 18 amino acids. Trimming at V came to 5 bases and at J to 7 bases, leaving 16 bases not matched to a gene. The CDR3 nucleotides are TGTGCCAGCAGCCCCACCTCCGGGACTAGCGGGGTCCGGGGGACCCAGTACTTC. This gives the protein CASSPTSGTSGVRGTQYF.

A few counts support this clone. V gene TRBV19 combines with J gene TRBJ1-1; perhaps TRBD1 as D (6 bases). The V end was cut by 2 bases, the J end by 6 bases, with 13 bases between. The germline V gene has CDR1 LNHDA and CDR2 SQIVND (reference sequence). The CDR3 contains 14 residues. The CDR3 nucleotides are TGTGCCAGTAGTATACGGGGGCCGGGTTCTGAAGCTTTCTTT. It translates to CASSIRGPGSEAFF. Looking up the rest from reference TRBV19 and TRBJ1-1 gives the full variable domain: DGGITQSPKYLFRKEGQNVTLSCEQNLNHDAMYWYRQDPGQGLRLIYYSQIVNDFQKGDIAEGYSVSREKKESFPLTVTSAQKNPTAFYLCASSIRGPGSEAFFGQGTRLTVV.

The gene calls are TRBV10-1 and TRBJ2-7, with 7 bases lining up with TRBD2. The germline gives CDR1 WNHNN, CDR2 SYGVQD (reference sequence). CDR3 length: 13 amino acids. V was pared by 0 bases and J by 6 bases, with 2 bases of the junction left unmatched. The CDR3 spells CASSESGGSEQYF. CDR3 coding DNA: TGCGCCAGCAGTGAGTCGGGAGGGTCCGAGCAGTACTTC.

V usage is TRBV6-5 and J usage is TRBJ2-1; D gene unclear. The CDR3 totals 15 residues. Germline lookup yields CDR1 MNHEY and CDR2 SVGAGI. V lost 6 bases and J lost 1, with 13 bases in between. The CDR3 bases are TGTGCCAGCAGAAGGGCTAGTCGGTCCTACAATGAGCAGTTCTTC. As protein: CASRRASRSYNEQFF.

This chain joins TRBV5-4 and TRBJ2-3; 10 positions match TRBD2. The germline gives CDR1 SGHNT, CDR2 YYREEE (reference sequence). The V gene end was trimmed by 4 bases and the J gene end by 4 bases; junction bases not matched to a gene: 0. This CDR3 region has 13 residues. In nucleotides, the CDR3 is TGTGCCAGCAGCACTAGCGGGGCAGATACGCAGTATTTT. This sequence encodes CASSTSGADTQYF.

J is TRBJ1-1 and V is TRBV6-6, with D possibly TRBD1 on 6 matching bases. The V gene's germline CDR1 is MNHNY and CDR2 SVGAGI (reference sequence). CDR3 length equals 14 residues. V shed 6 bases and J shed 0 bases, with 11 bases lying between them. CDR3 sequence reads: CASRKQGMNTEAFF. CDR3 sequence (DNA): TGTGCCAGCAGGAAACAGGGCATGAACACTGAAGCTTTCTTT.

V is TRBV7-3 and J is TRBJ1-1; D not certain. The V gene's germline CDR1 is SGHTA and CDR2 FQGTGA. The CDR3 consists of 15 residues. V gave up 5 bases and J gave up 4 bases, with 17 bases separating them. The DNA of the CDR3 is TGTGCCAGCAGCGTAAGTGGGGATCAAGGCACTGAAGCTTTCTTT. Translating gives CASSVSGDQGTEAFF. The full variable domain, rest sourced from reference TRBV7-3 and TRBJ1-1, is GAGVSQTPSNKVTEKGKYVELRCDPISGHTALYWYRQSLGQGPEFLIYFQGTGAADDSGLPNDRFFAVRPEGSVSTLKIQRTERGDSAVYLCASSVSGDQGTEAFFGQGTRLTVV.

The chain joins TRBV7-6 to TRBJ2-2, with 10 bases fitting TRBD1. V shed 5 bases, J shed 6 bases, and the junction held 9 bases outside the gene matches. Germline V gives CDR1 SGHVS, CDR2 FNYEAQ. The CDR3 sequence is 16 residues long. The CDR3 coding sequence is TGTGCCAGCAGCCAAGGGACAGGGGAATTGTCCGGGGAGCTGTTTTTT. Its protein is CASSQGTGELSGELFF.

CDR3: CASSPRIAAYNEQFF. Written as DNA, the CDR3 is TGTGCCAGCAGTCCTCGGATAGCGGCCTACAATGAGCAGTTCTTC. The chain combines TRBV27 with TRBJ2-1; the D gene is possibly TRBD2 (6 bases). The CDR3 runs to 15 residues. With 5 bases removed from V and 2 bases from J, the gap between germline ends came to 13 bases. The V gene's germline CDR1 is MNHEY and CDR2 SMNVEV (reference sequence).

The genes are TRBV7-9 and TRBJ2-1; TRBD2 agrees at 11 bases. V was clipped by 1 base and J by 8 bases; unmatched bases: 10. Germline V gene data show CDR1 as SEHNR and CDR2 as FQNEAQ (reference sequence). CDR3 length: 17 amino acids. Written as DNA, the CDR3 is TGTGCCAGCAGCTTAGGAAGGAGTAGCGGGGGGGCCTATGAGCAGTTCTTC. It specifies CASSLGRSSGGAYEQFF.

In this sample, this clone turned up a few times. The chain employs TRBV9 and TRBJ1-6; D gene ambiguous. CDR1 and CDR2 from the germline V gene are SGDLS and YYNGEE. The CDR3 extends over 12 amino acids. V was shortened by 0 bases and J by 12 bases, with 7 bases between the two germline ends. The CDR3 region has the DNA TGTGCCAGCAGCGTAGGGGAGGGACCCCTCCACTTT. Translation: CASSVGEGPLHF.

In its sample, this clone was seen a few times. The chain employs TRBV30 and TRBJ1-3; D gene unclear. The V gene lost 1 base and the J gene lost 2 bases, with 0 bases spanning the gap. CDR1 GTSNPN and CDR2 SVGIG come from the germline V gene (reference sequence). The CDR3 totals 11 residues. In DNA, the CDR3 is TGTGCCTGGAGTGCTGGAAACACCATATATTTT. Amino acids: CAWSAGNTIYF.

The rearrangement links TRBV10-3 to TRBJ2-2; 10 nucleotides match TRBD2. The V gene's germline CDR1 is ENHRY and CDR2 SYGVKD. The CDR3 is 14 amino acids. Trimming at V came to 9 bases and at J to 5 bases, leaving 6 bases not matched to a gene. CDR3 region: CAITASGGTGELFF. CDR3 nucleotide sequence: TGTGCCATAACCGCTAGCGGGGGTACCGGGGAGCTGTTTTTT.

Here the CDR3 reads CASSIAGANVLTF. The CDR3 DNA sequence: TGTGCCAGTAGTATTGCCGGGGCCAACGTCCTGACTTTC. The chain has TRBV19 and TRBJ2-6; D is unresolved. This CDR3 has 13 amino acids. V was pared by 3 bases and J by 4 bases, with 4 bases between. CDR1 LNHDA and CDR2 SQIVND come from the germline V gene (reference sequence).

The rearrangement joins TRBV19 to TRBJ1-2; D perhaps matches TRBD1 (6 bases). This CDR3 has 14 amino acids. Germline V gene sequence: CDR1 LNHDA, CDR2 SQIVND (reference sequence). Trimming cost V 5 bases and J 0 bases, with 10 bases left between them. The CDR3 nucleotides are TGTGCCAGTAGTCCTGACAGGTCTAACTATGGCTACACCTTC. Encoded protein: CASSPDRSNYGYTF. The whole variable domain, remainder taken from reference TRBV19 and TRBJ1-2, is DGGITQSPKYLFRKEGQNVTLSCEQNLNHDAMYWYRQDPGQGLRLIYYSQIVNDFQKGDIAEGYSVSREKKESFPLTVTSAQKNPTAFYLCASSPDRSNYGYTFGSGTRLTVV.

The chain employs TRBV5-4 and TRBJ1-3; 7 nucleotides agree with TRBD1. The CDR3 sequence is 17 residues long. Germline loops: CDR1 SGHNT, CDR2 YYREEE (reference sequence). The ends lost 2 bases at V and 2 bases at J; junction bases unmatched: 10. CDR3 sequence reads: CASSFRRAGGTGNTIYF. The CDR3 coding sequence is TGTGCCAGCAGCTTCCGGAGGGCAGGGGGAACTGGAAACACCATATATTTT.

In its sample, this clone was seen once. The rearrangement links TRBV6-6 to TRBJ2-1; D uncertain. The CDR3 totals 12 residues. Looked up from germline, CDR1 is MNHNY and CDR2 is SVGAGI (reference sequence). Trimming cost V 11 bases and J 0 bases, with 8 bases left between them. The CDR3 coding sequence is TGTGCCTCCCGAGACTCCTACAATGAGCAGTTCTTC. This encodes CASRDSYNEQFF.

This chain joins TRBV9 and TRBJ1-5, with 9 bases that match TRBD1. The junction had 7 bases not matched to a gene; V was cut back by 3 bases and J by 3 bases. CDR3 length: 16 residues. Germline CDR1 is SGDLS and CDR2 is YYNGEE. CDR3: CASSGGQGSHNQPQHF. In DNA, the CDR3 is TGTGCCAGCAGCGGAGGACAGGGGTCACACAATCAGCCCCAGCATTTT.

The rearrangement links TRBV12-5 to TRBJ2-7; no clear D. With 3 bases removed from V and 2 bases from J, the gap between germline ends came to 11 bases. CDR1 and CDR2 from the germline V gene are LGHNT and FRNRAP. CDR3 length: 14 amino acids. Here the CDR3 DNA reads TGTGCTAGTGGTTTCCTGGACCCCCCCTACGAGCAGTACTTC. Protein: CASGFLDPPYEQYF.

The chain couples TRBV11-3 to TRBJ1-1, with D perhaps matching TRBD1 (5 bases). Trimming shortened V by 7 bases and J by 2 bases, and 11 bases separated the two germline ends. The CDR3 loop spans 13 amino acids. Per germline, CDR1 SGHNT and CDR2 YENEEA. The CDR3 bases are TGTGCCAGCACCCAAGGGGCTAACACTGAAGCTTTCTTT. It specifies CASTQGANTEAFF.